What follows are 28 T cell receptor beta chains derived from one specimen sequenced in a study of early T cells in non-severe SARS-CoV-2 infection. In TCRdb, the 5' RACE reads were re-called with MiXCR into one record per CDR3 protein. The data contain 32,000 or so distinct CDR3 sequences, about 6.3% of them singletons. The sample was whole blood. The receptor set was obtained from an adult who was a healthcare worker with PCR-confirmed SARS-CoV-2 infection or an uninfected control (not recorded which).

The V and J genes are TRBV24-1 and TRBJ2-3; 10 bases line up with TRBD1. V trimming: 4 bases; J trimming: 6 bases; junction bases outside the gene matches: 9. Germline lookup yields CDR1 KGHDR and CDR2 SFDVKD. This CDR3 spans 16 amino acids. CDR3 loop: CATSESGTGVEDTQYF. The CDR3 DNA is TGTGCCACCAGTGAGTCCGGGACAGGGGTTGAGGATACGCAGTATTTT.

This clonotype was seen repeatedly, ten times or more. CDR3 bases: TGTGCCAGCAGTTGGGGACAGGGCTTAGATACGCAGTATTTT. It specifies CASSWGQGLDTQYF. J is TRBJ2-3 and V is TRBV6-5, with 9 bases identical to TRBD1. The germline CDR1 and CDR2 sequences are MNHEY and SVGAGI. V dropped 4 bases and J dropped 5; count of bases not matched to a gene: 4. This CDR3 contains 14 residues.

In this sample, this clonotype turned up many times. V usage is TRBV3-1 and J usage is TRBJ1-1; possible D gene TRBD1, 5 bases. Germline V gene sequence: CDR1 LGHDT, CDR2 YNNKEL (reference sequence). Trimming stripped 4 bases from V and 11 bases from J, with 17 bases between. The CDR3 runs 13 residues. CDR3 DNA sequence: TGTGCCAGCAGCCCCACAGGAACCTATGGGGCTTTCTTT. Its translation: CASSPTGTYGAFF.

Only a few counts were recorded for this clonotype. The J gene is TRBJ1-4, the V gene TRBV2; 9 nucleotides line up with TRBD1. Germline V gives CDR1 SNHLY, CDR2 FYNNEI. V lost 6 bases to trimming and J lost 7 bases; unmatched junction nucleotides: 9. The CDR3 totals 15 residues. The CDR3 protein is CASRRPGQGVEKLFF. In DNA form, the CDR3 reads TGTGCCAGCAGGCGACCGGGACAGGGCGTTGAAAAACTGTTTTTT.

The genes are TRBV20-1 and TRBJ2-7, with a tentative D call TRBD2 (6 bases). Germline values: CDR1 DFQATT, CDR2 SNEGSKA (reference sequence). This CDR3 has 14 residues. The V gene lost 6 bases and the J gene lost 2 bases, with 17 bases spanning the gap. CDR3 in DNA: TGCAGTGCGACTACCGGGAGCCGCGCCTACGAGCAGTACTTC. It yields the protein CSATTGSRAYEQYF.

The CDR3: CASSQAFGTRRETQYF. The CDR3 DNA is TGTGCCAGCAGCCAAGCCTTCGGGACTAGGCGAGAGACCCAGTACTTC. V usage is TRBV14 and J usage is TRBJ2-5; TRBD2 agrees at 8 bases. The germline CDR1 and CDR2 sequences are SGHDN and FVKESK. CDR3 length: 16 residues. V gave up 1 base and J gave up 4 bases; unmatched junction bases: 8.

The chain employs TRBV29-1 and TRBJ2-3; 10 nucleotides line up with TRBD2. The germline gives CDR1 SQVTM, CDR2 ANQGSEA. The CDR3 spans 13 residues. The V gene end was trimmed by 6 bases and the J gene end by 5 bases; junction bases not matched to a gene: 5. CDR3 protein: CSVSGTSEDTQYF. CDR3 coding DNA: TGCAGCGTCTCCGGGACTAGCGAAGATACGCAGTATTTT.

The chain is built from TRBV28 and TRBJ2-3; 12 bases are shared with TRBD1. The germline gives CDR1 MDHEN, CDR2 SYDVKM. The ends lost 5 bases at V and 2 bases at J; junction bases unmatched: 2. CDR3 length: 15 amino acids. The CDR3 nucleotides read TGTGCCAGCAGTGGGACAGGGGGCTCCACAGATACGCAGTATTTT. It is translated as CASSGTGGSTDTQYF.

The chain carries TRBV20-1 and TRBJ2-7; D might be TRBD2 (6 bases). V shed 3 bases and J shed 4 bases, with 13 bases lying between them. From germline, CDR1 is DFQATT and CDR2 SNEGSKA (reference sequence). CDR3 length: 13 amino acids. In nucleotides, the CDR3 is TGCAGTGCTAGGGGGGGAAAGGAGTACGAGCAGTACTTC. Amino acids: CSARGGKEYEQYF.

Many counts were recorded for this clonotype. This chain joins TRBV18 and TRBJ2-1; 8 bases are a match to TRBD1. J gave up 2 bases and V 3 bases, and 3 bases lay outside the gene matches. Germline assignment: CDR1 KGHSH and CDR2 LQKENI. The CDR3 spans 15 residues. CDR3 loop: CASSPGTGTYNEQFF. The CDR3 DNA follows: TGTGCCAGCTCACCGGGGACAGGCACCTACAATGAGCAGTTCTTC.

This chain connects TRBV7-2 to TRBJ2-7; D is ambiguous. The CDR3 has 14 amino acids. The germline V and J ends were trimmed by 5 bases and 3 bases, with 14 bases remaining between them. Germline CDR1 SGHTA, CDR2 FQGNSA. DNA for the CDR3: TGTGCCAGCAGCCAACACCCAGATAACTACGAGCAGTACTTC. It is translated as CASSQHPDNYEQYF.

The V gene is TRBV4-1, the J gene TRBJ2-3; TRBD2 might be the D (6 bases). This CDR3 comprises 17 residues. Trimming cost V 0 bases and J 0 bases, with 13 bases left between them. From germline, CDR1 is MGHRA and CDR2 YSYEKL. CDR3 residues: CASSQDKLAKSTDTQYF. As DNA, the CDR3 is TGCGCCAGCAGCCAAGACAAACTAGCCAAAAGCACAGATACGCAGTATTTT.

This clonotype was seen more than once but under ten times. The V call is TRBV3-1, the J call TRBJ1-4, with D unresolved. The CDR3 is made up of 13 amino acids. Germline V gene sequence: CDR1 LGHDT, CDR2 YNNKEL (reference sequence). Trimming left V 6 bases short and J 5 bases short, with 10 bases between. CDR3 region: CASRMTSNEKLFF. The DNA of the CDR3 is TGTGCCAGCAGGATGACCTCCAATGAAAAACTGTTTTTT.

Turning to this clonotype: A much larger clonotype is one base distant, so this may be a read error. This chain joins TRBV6-6 and TRBJ2-3, with D unclear. This CDR3 has 13 residues. Trimming removed 7 bases from V and 4 bases from J, with 12 bases in between. CDR1 and CDR2 from the germline V gene are MNHNY and SVGAGI (reference sequence). The CDR3, as DNA: TGTGCCAGCACCCAACCAGGTGCAGATACGCAGTATTTT. Protein product: CASTQPGADTQYF.

As regards this clonotype: A much larger clone differs from this one at a single base, so this may be a read error. The chain employs TRBV21-1 and TRBJ2-7; the table's D call TRBD2 went unverified against the DNA. TRBV21-1 is a pseudogene. The CDR3 has 15 amino acids. The CDR3 reads CAGSKGCSRSGEQYF. The CDR3, as DNA: TGTGCCGGCAGCAAAGGATGTAGCCGGAGTGGCGAGCAGTACTTC.

At least ten counts were recorded for this clonotype. V usage is TRBV6-5 and J usage is TRBJ2-1; 8 nucleotides match TRBD2. The J segment lost 6 bases and the V segment lost 5 bases, leaving 6 bases of the junction unmatched. This CDR3 has 14 residues. Per the germline V gene, CDR1 is MNHEY and CDR2 is SVGAGI. The CDR3 nucleotides are TGTGCCAGCAGTCCCTTACTAGCGGTCAATGAGCAGTTCTTC. Encoded protein: CASSPLLAVNEQFF.

This clonotype was detected many times. CDR3: CASSLESGYEQYF. The CDR3 nucleotides are TGTGCCAGCAGCTTGGAAAGCGGCTACGAGCAGTACTTC. The chain carries TRBV5-4 and TRBJ2-7, with D perhaps TRBD2 (5 bases). Trimming took 0 bases from V and 3 from J, leaving 7 bases between them. The CDR3 has 13 amino acids. Germline loops: CDR1 SGHNT, CDR2 YYREEE (reference sequence).

This chain links TRBV11-2 with TRBJ2-7; tentatively, D is TRBD1 or TRBD2 (5 bases each). CDR3 length: 14 amino acids. Per the germline V gene, CDR1 is SGHAT and CDR2 is FQNNGV. V shed 4 bases and J shed 4 bases, with 14 bases lying between them. CDR3 region: CASSSPRGRYEQYF. The CDR3 DNA sequence: TGTGCCAGCAGCTCCCCCCGGGGCCGGTACGAGCAGTACTTC.

This clonotype was recorded a few times. This rearrangement joins TRBV7-9 to TRBJ2-3; no firm D call. This CDR3 contains 14 residues. Germline lookup yields CDR1 SEHNR and CDR2 FQNEAQ (reference sequence). Trimming took 5 bases from V and 0 from J, leaving 9 bases between them. The CDR3 DNA reads TGTGCCAGCAGCAACCTTCAGAGCACAGATACGCAGTATTTT. Protein: CASSNLQSTDTQYF. Full variable domain (outside the CDR3, taken from reference TRBV7-9 and TRBJ2-3): DTGVSQNPRHKITKRGQNVTFRCDPISEHNRLYWYRQTLGQGPEFLTYFQNEAQLEKSRLLSDRFSAERPKGSFSTLEIQRTEQGDSAMYLCASSNLQSTDTQYFGPGTRLTVL.

This clonotype was seen a few times. The V and J genes are TRBV20-1 and TRBJ2-1; D unresolved. Trimming shortened V by 2 bases and J by 0 bases, and 8 bases separated the two germline ends. Looked up from germline, CDR1 is DFQATT and CDR2 is SNEGSKA (reference sequence). This CDR3 has 14 residues. DNA for the CDR3: TGCAGTGCTAGACCCAAATCCTCCTACAATGAGCAGTTCTTC. This translates into CSARPKSSYNEQFF.

This clonotype has ten or more counts. V gene TRBV20-1 combines with J gene TRBJ1-5, with 7 bases aligning to TRBD1. V was pared by 4 bases and J by 11 bases, with 17 bases of the junction left unmatched. Per germline, CDR1 DFQATT and CDR2 SNEGSKA (reference sequence). CDR3 length: 15 amino acids. CDR3 loop: CSAKTPGLRGPAQHF. In DNA, the CDR3 is TGCAGTGCTAAGACACCGGGACTTAGGGGGCCAGCCCAGCATTTT.

This clonotype was recorded many times. The chain has TRBV25-1 and TRBJ1-5; tentatively, D is TRBD1 (5 bases). This CDR3 region has 13 residues. V dropped 4 bases and J dropped 5 bases, with 9 bases sitting between them. Per the germline V gene, CDR1 is MGHDK and CDR2 is SYGVNS. The CDR3 loop reads CASSGGSHQPQHF. Written as DNA, the CDR3 is TGTGCCAGCAGTGGGGGCTCCCATCAGCCCCAGCATTTT.

This clonotype was counted at least ten times. This chain joins TRBV11-2 and TRBJ2-3; 7 bases fit TRBD2. Germline V CDR1 and CDR2: SGHAT, FQNNGV. The trim removed 6 bases at V and 7 bases at J, leaving 4 bases unmatched. This CDR3 is built from 12 residues. The CDR3 spells CASRQTSNTQYF. CDR3 nucleotides: TGTGCCAGCAGGCAGACTAGCAATACGCAGTATTTT. The entire variable domain, with the rest obtained from reference TRBV11-2 and TRBJ2-3, is as follows: EAGVAQSPRYKIIEKRQSVAFWCNPISGHATLYWYQQILGQGPKLLIQFQNNGVVDDSQLPKDRFSAERLKGVDSTLKIQPAKLEDSAVYLCASRQTSNTQYFGPGTRLTVL.

The table lists this clonotype with many counts. V gene TRBV7-9 combines with J gene TRBJ2-7; 8 bases line up with TRBD2. This CDR3 is 13 amino acids long. Germline CDR1 and CDR2: SEHNR and FQNEAQ (reference sequence). V dropped 5 bases and J dropped 3; count of bases not matched to a gene: 3. The DNA for the CDR3 is TGTGCCAGCAGCCGGACTAGCAGCTACGAGCAGTACTTC. Its protein is CASSRTSSYEQYF.

This clonotype was seen at least ten times. In nucleotides, the CDR3 is TGTGCCAGCAGCTTAGGCAACAATGAGCAGTTCTTC. It codes for CASSLGNNEQFF. The gene calls are TRBV7-2 and TRBJ2-1; D uncertain. Germline V gene lookup returns CDR1 SGHTA and CDR2 FQGNSA. V lost 1 base and J lost 5, with 3 bases in between. This CDR3 contains 12 residues. The whole variable domain, remainder taken from reference TRBV7-2 and TRBJ2-1, is GAGVSQSPSNKVTEKGKDVELRCDPISGHTALYWYRQSLGQGLEFLIYFQGNSAPDKSGLPSDRFSAERTGGSVSTLTIQRTQQEDSAVYLCASSLGNNEQFFGPGTRLTVL.

This clonotype was recorded many times. This chain links TRBV15 with TRBJ2-1, with no clear D. The germline CDR1 and CDR2 sequences are LNHNV and YYDKDF (reference sequence). V was clipped by 0 bases and J by 2 bases, with 8 bases between them. The CDR3 length is 15 residues. The DNA for the CDR3 is TGTGCCACCAGCAGAGATCGCGGCCCCTACAATGAGCAGTTCTTC. Residues: CATSRDRGPYNEQFF. Drawing the rest from reference TRBV15 and TRBJ2-1, the complete variable domain is DAMVIQNPRYQVTQFGKPVTLSCSQTLNHNVMYWYQQKSSQAPKLLFHYYDKDFNNEADTPDNFQSRRPNTSFCFLDIRSPGLGDTAMYLCATSRDRGPYNEQFFGPGTRLTVL.

This sequence joins TRBV6-2 or TRBV6-3 and TRBJ2-6; TRBD1 matches at 9 bases. The CDR3 sequence is 19 residues long. Germline CDR1 is MNHEY and CDR2 is SVGEGT. Trimming at V came to 8 bases and at J to 1 base, leaving 15 bases not matched to a gene. CDR3: CASSFSAGTGPSGANVLTF. The CDR3 DNA sequence: TGTGCCAGCTCTTTTTCCGCCGGGACAGGGCCGTCTGGGGCCAACGTCCTGACTTTC.

The chain carries TRBV20-1 and TRBJ2-3, with TRBD2 matching 16 bases. Germline V lookup: CDR1 DFQATT, CDR2 SNEGSKA (reference sequence). Unmatched junction bases numbered 6, after V lost 5 bases and J lost 10 bases. CDR3 length: 14 residues. Written as DNA, the CDR3 is TGCAGTGCTTCTGGGGGACTAGCGGGAGGGTCGCAGTATTTT. Translating it yields CSASGGLAGGSQYF.